This T cell receptor beta chain appears in the sequencing data of a study of beta chain features in type 1 diabetes. General study points: The study found moderately but significantly shorter TCRB CDR3s in all four CD4+ subsets of Type 1 diabetes patients. Because the template was cDNA, high-expressing cells might be over-represented. The analysis here could not establish whether HLA type shapes TCRB rearrangement. VDJ junctions from type 1 diabetes patients carried fewer insertions and larger deletions.

Trimming cost V 2 bases and J 3 bases; bases outside gene matches: 4. The CDR3 extends over 15 amino acids. Germline V gene lookup returns CDR1 MNHEY and CDR2 SVGAGI. TCRB transcripts that were expressed got sequenced, as all of the isolated RNA had been reverse transcribed. This table comes from immunoSEQ multiplex PCR, and its TCRdb copy is limited to in-frame clones, with some not included. Among around 50,000 clones listed, around 45% were seen once. In regard to this clone: Antigen specificity is unknown.

By way of CD45RO/CCR7/CD25/CD127/CD95/CD27, the CD4+ regulatory, stem cell-like memory, central memory and naive cells were sorted. Source material: stem cell memory CD4+ T cells from blood. The sequence derives from a man aged 30-40 years with type 1 diabetes. The rearrangement uses TRBV6-5 and TRBJ2-7; TRBD2 agrees at 10 bases. The CDR3 DNA follows: TGTGCCAGCAGTTACGGTCCTAGCGGGAGCTACGAGCAGTACTTC. Its protein is CASSYGPSGSYEQYF.